This T cell receptor beta chain was observed in a study of shared clonotypes between healthy human individuals. Turning to the study itself: Serving as donors were a couple of women and three men, whose ages spanned 18 to 49. Plates per donor: three CD4 naive, three CD4 memory, two CD8 naive, one CD8 memory.

CD45RO-negative CD8 cells positively selected for CCR7 made up the naive population, which excluded terminally differentiated effector memory CD45RA+ cells. Germline assignment: CDR1 MDHEN and CDR2 SYDVKM. CDR3 length: 11 amino acids. Between the trimmed V and J ends, which lost 6 bases and 0 bases, there was a span of 3 bases. Per the study methods: ImmunoSEQ sequences covered only the junction and lacked quality scores; filtering therefore differed. Some clones are missing from TCRdb's copy, which holds only in-frame ones; the method was immunoSEQ multiplex PCR. That table supplies the V and J calls and clone size; D and trimming were determined from the DNA. The table has hundreds of thousands of clones, approximately 92% seen once.

This sequence originates from a man between 25 and 39 years old in good health. J is TRBJ2-7 and V is TRBV28; no clear D gene. The specimen was naive CD8+ T cells sorted from blood. CDR3 in amino acids: CASRLSYEQYF. The DNA of the CDR3 is TGTGCCAGCAGACTCTCCTACGAGCAGTACTTC.